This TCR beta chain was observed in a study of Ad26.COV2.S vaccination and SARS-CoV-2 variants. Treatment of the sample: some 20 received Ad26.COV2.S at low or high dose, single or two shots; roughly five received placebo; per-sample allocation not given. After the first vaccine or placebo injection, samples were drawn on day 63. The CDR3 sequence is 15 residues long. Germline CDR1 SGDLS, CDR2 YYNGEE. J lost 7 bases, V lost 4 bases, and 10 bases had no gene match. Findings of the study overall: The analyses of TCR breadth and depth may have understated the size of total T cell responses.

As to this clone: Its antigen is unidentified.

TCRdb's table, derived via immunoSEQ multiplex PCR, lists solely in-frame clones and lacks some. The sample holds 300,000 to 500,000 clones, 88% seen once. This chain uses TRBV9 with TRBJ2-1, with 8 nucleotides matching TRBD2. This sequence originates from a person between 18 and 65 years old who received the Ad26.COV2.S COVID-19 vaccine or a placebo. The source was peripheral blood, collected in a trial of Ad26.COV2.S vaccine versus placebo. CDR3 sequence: CASSPPGLAGNEQFF. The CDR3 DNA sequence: TGTGCCAGCAGCCCCCCCGGGCTAGCGGGTAATGAGCAGTTCTTC.